This T cell receptor beta chain came from a study of blood T cell repertoires in COVID-19. V was shortened by 4 bases and J by 1 base, with 12 bases between the two germline ends. CDR3 length equals 15 residues. Germline CDR1 reads MNHEY; CDR2 reads SVGAGI. Authors' analysis steps: The assay estimated nucleated cells by amplifying reference gene primers. The repertoire was sequenced with immunoSEQ multiplex PCR; TCRdb's copy has only in-frame clones and lacks some. V and J calls and clone size are those listed in that table; D and trimming were worked out from the DNA. The sample carries about 440,000 clones, around nine tenths recorded once.

Sequenced: peripheral blood. The chain recombines TRBV6-5 with TRBJ2-3; TRBD1 might be the D (5 bases). The sequence was obtained from a woman aged 30 to 39 with acute or convalescent COVID-19. CDR3 sequence: CASSSAVGRTDTQYF. For the CDR3, the DNA is TGTGCCAGCAGTTCTGCGGTGGGGCGCACAGATACGCAGTATTTT.